One sample yielded the 10 T cell receptor beta chains listed below, sequenced in a study of PD-1 blockade in mismatch repair-deficient tumors. Method: immunoSEQ multiplex PCR; TCRdb's copy keeps in-frame clones and lacks some. The table includes about 79,000 clones, approximately 80% detected once. This material consisted of peripheral blood, taken 44 weeks after starting pembrolizumab. These receptors originate from an adult with mismatch repair-deficient cancer.

The chain couples TRBV6-1 to TRBJ2-2; TRBD1 matches 10 bases. Looked up from germline, CDR1 is MNHNS and CDR2 is SASEGT. V shed 8 bases and J 3 bases; nucleotides not matched to a gene: 6. CDR3 length equals 15 residues. The CDR3 nucleotides read TGTGCCAGCCGACCCGGGACAGGGGACACCGGGGAGCTGTTTTTT. Translated, it gives CASRPGTGDTGELFF.

The genes are TRBV5-1 and TRBJ2-5, with D perhaps matching TRBD2 (6 bases). This CDR3 is 15 amino acids long. Trimming stripped 5 bases from V and 1 base from J, with 15 bases between. CDR1 is SGHRS and CDR2 is YFSETQ in the germline V gene. CDR3: CASRTGEATQETQYF. CDR3 bases: TGCGCCAGCAGGACGGGAGAGGCCACCCAAGAGACCCAGTACTTC.

The chain's CDR3 is CASSFALLQGPSSYEQYF. CDR3 coding DNA: TGTGCCAGCAGCTTCGCGTTGCTACAGGGGCCAAGCTCCTACGAGCAGTACTTC. The chain combines TRBV7-3 with TRBJ2-7, with 7 bases lining up with TRBD1. Germline V gene sequence: CDR1 SGHTA, CDR2 FQGTGA. The CDR3 sequence is 18 residues long. V gave up 3 bases and J gave up 0 bases; unmatched junction bases: 14.

V is TRBV10-1 and J is TRBJ2-7, with TRBD2 matching 8 bases. V gave up 4 bases and J gave up 4 bases; unmatched junction bases: 3. This CDR3 comprises 13 residues. Germline V gene lookup returns CDR1 WNHNN and CDR2 SYGVQD (reference sequence). The CDR3: CASSASGGYEQYF. The CDR3 DNA follows: TGCGCCAGCAGTGCCTCGGGAGGGTACGAGCAGTACTTC.

The CDR3, as DNA: TGTGCCAGCAGCTTAAGACAGGGCTCGGGCTACACCTTC. It is translated as CASSLRQGSGYTF. The chain carries TRBV7-3 and TRBJ1-2, with TRBD1 identical over 7 bases. Germline V lookup: CDR1 SGHTA, CDR2 FQGTGA. The trim removed 1 base at V and 8 bases at J, leaving 4 bases unmatched. The CDR3 is 13 amino acids. Drawing the rest from reference TRBV7-3 and TRBJ1-2, the complete variable domain is GAGVSQTPSNKVTEKGKYVELRCDPISGHTALYWYRQSLGQGPEFLIYFQGTGAADDSGLPNDRFFAVRPEGSVSTLKIQRTERGDSAVYLCASSLRQGSGYTFGSGTRLTVV.

This chain uses TRBV6-1 with TRBJ2-5; D perhaps matches TRBD1 (6 bases). Germline CDR1 is MNHNS and CDR2 is SASEGT. V lost 4 bases and J lost 4, with 16 bases in between. This CDR3 is 15 amino acids long. CDR3 coding DNA: TGTGCCAGCAGTGCGGGACATCCGAGGCCAGAGACCCAGTACTTC. It translates to CASSAGHPRPETQYF.

The chain recombines TRBV14 with TRBJ2-7, with 8 bases lining up with TRBD1. The V gene's germline CDR1 is SGHDN and CDR2 FVKESK. Trimming removed 5 bases from V and 0 bases from J; junction bases left unmatched: 9. This CDR3 has 16 residues. In nucleotides, the CDR3 is TGTGCCAGCAGCTTGCTTGGGACAGGCCTCTCCTACGAGCAGTACTTC. It translates to CASSLLGTGLSYEQYF.

The chain recombines TRBV11-2 with TRBJ1-2, with D perhaps TRBD1 (5 bases). Per the germline V gene, CDR1 is SGHAT and CDR2 is FQNNGV. This CDR3 region has 15 residues. V was pared by 5 bases and J by 0 bases, with 13 bases between. CDR3 loop: CASSPQTAANYGYTF. Written as DNA, the CDR3 is TGTGCCAGCAGCCCCCAGACAGCGGCTAACTATGGCTACACCTTC.

The chain has TRBV11-2 and TRBJ2-7; TRBD2 matches at 9 bases. Per germline, CDR1 SGHAT and CDR2 FQNNGV. V was clipped by 5 bases and J by 3 bases; unmatched bases: 11. The CDR3 has 16 amino acids. The CDR3 loop reads CASSVWGASGNYEQYF. The CDR3 DNA is TGTGCCAGCAGCGTATGGGGGGCTAGCGGGAACTACGAGCAGTACTTC.

J is TRBJ1-2 and V is TRBV7-2, with 7 bases that match TRBD1. With 7 bases clipped from V and 4 bases from J, the junction kept 6 bases outside the gene matches. CDR1 is SGHTA and CDR2 is FQGNSA in the germline V gene. The CDR3 runs to 13 residues. This CDR3 reads CASTATGAYGYTF. DNA of the CDR3: TGTGCCAGCACGGCCACAGGGGCCTATGGCTACACCTTC.